The 31 T cell receptor beta chains reported below all come from one sample, sequenced in a study of T cells in Graves' hyperthyroidism and ophthalmopathy. It was RNA transcripts that yielded the amplified TCR beta CDR3 regions. The HTBI primer set served for first-round RT-PCR of the TCR CDR3. TCRdb reanalysed the multiplex PCR reads using MiXCR and keeps one entry per CDR3 protein. The sample consists of around 560,000 distinct CDR3 sequences, about a sixth of them appearing once. Source material: blood. These receptors all come from a woman aged 18-30 years with Graves' hyperthyroidism.

This clonotype appeared many times. The chain recombines TRBV27 with TRBJ2-7; D is ambiguous. Trimming cost V 5 bases and J 2 bases, with 19 bases left between them. Germline CDR1 reads MNHEY; CDR2 reads SMNVEV (reference sequence). This CDR3 is 16 amino acids long. The CDR3 coding sequence is TGTGCCAGCAGTCACGTTGGAAGGGCGGAAACCTACGAGCAGTACTTC. Amino acid sequence: CASSHVGRAETYEQYF.

The chain recombines TRBV30 with TRBJ2-2; tentatively, D is TRBD2 (5 bases). Deletions cut 0 bases from V and 5 bases from J, with 7 bases between. Per germline, CDR1 GTSNPN and CDR2 SVGIG (reference sequence). The CDR3 is 13 residues long. DNA of the CDR3: TGTGCCTGGAGTGTACGGGATACCGGGGAGCTGTTTTTT. It yields the protein CAWSVRDTGELFF.

This clonotype came up a few times. The chain is built from TRBV24-1 and TRBJ2-3, with TRBD1 as a possible D gene (5 bases). The V and J ends lost 3 bases and 5 bases respectively, with 20 bases between them. This CDR3 is built from 17 residues. Germline V lookup: CDR1 KGHDR, CDR2 SFDVKD. The CDR3 sequence is CATSDTQAPELRDTQYF. CDR3 DNA sequence: TGTGCCACCAGTGATACACAGGCCCCCGAATTGAGAGATACGCAGTATTTT.

This clonotype came up a few times. The rearrangement joins TRBV19 to TRBJ2-5; 9 bases fit TRBD2. V was clipped by 6 bases and J by 5 bases; unmatched bases: 7. The CDR3 covers 14 residues. In germline, CDR1 is LNHDA, CDR2 SQIVND (reference sequence). CDR3 coding DNA: TGTGCCAGTAGAAGAGCGGGAGGATCGGAGACCCAGTACTTC. Its translation is CASRRAGGSETQYF.

In its sample, this clonotype was seen a few times. The genes are TRBV5-1 and TRBJ1-3; D remains ambiguous. Germline-derived CDR1 and CDR2 are SGHRS and YFSETQ. V was clipped by 3 bases and J by 0 bases, with 7 bases between them. The CDR3 consists of 14 residues. CDR3 region: CASSSSFSGNTIYF. The DNA for the CDR3 is TGCGCCAGCAGCTCGAGTTTCTCTGGAAACACCATATATTTT.

The chain links TRBV29-1 to TRBJ1-1; possible D gene TRBD1, 5 bases. V lost 4 bases to trimming and J lost 4 bases, with 13 bases between them. The CDR3 consists of 13 residues. The germline V gene has CDR1 SQVTM and CDR2 ANQGSEA. Written as DNA, the CDR3 is TGCAGCGTTGGAAAGGGGAGGGTCACTGAAGCTTTCTTT. Amino acid sequence: CSVGKGRVTEAFF.

This clonotype was seen more than once but under ten times. The chain has TRBV7-8 and TRBJ1-1, with D possibly matching TRBD1 (5 bases). The CDR3 consists of 15 residues. V gave up 1 base and J gave up 11 bases, with 20 bases separating them. Looked up from germline, CDR1 is SGHVS and CDR2 is FQNEAQ. The CDR3 sequence is CASSLEALLKGNAFF. The CDR3 DNA reads TGTGCCAGCAGCTTAGAGGCCCTGCTAAAGGGGAACGCTTTCTTT.

This clonotype was recorded a few times. V is TRBV29-1 and J is TRBJ1-2; D is unclear. Germline-derived CDR1 and CDR2 are SQVTM and ANQGSEA. This CDR3 is built from 16 residues. Trimming took off 4 bases at V and 3 bases at J, with 21 bases between the two ends. The CDR3 bases are TGCAGCGTTGCCCCCCGAGGAGGGAGGGAAGACTATGGCTACACCTTC. Translated: CSVAPRGGREDYGYTF.

Many counts were recorded for this clonotype. The chain couples TRBV18 to TRBJ1-1; 8 nucleotides match TRBD1. CDR1 is KGHSH, CDR2 LQKENI, per germline. The CDR3 covers 16 residues. Trimming took 1 base from V and 3 from J; bases not matched to a gene: 7. CDR3 in DNA: TGTGCCAGCTCACCACGTCCAGGGGGCGTGGACACTGAAGCTTTCTTT. This gives the protein CASSPRPGGVDTEAFF.

This clonotype was found many times. This chain links TRBV18 with TRBJ1-1, with 7 bases that match TRBD1. With 6 bases clipped from V and 0 bases from J, the junction kept 4 bases outside the gene matches. This CDR3 spans 14 amino acids. Germline values: CDR1 KGHSH, CDR2 LQKENI. The CDR3 spells CASSVTGLNTEAFF. In DNA form, the CDR3 reads TGTGCCAGCTCCGTGACAGGGCTGAACACTGAAGCTTTCTTT.

This clonotype has only a few counts. The chain links TRBV27 to TRBJ2-3; 10 bases are a match to TRBD2. The CDR3 length is 16 residues. The ends lost 4 bases at V and 3 bases at J; junction bases unmatched: 7. The germline CDR1 and CDR2 sequences are MNHEY and SMNVEV (reference sequence). CDR3 loop: CASSWASGGWTDTQYF. The CDR3 nucleotides read TGTGCCAGCAGTTGGGCTAGCGGGGGTTGGACAGATACGCAGTATTTT.

This chain's CDR3 is CASSWTLAGGTYEQYF. The CDR3 nucleotides read TGCGCCAGCAGCTGGACCCTAGCGGGAGGTACCTACGAGCAGTACTTC. The chain combines TRBV5-1 with TRBJ2-7; 11 bases fit TRBD2. J lost 2 bases, V lost 3 bases, and 7 bases had no gene match. Germline CDR1 and CDR2: SGHRS and YFSETQ. The CDR3 loop spans 16 amino acids.

This clonotype was found once. This chain connects TRBV28 to TRBJ2-3; the match to TRBD2 covers 14 bases. Trimming removed 4 bases from V and 2 bases from J; junction bases left unmatched: 8. The CDR3 runs 18 residues. Germline-derived CDR1 and CDR2 are MDHEN and SYDVKM. CDR3 nucleotides: TGTGCCAGCAGTTCGGGACTAGCGGGAGTCCTCCTCACAGATACGCAGTATTTT. Translated: CASSSGLAGVLLTDTQYF.

The chain links TRBV19 to TRBJ2-1; D remains ambiguous. The CDR3 is made up of 8 amino acids. The germline CDR1 and CDR2 sequences are LNHDA and SQIVND (reference sequence). With 6 bases removed from V and 15 bases from J, the gap between germline ends came to 6 bases. The CDR3 loop is CASRILFF. CDR3 nucleotides: TGTGCCAGTAGAATCTTGTTCTTC. Full variable domain (missing parts from reference TRBV19 and TRBJ2-1): DGGITQSPKYLFRKEGQNVTLSCEQNLNHDAMYWYRQDPGQGLRLIYYSQIVNDFQKGDIAEGYSVSREKKESFPLTVTSAQKNPTAFYLCASRILFFGPGTRLTVL.

This clonotype was counted many times. The V and J genes are TRBV6-1 and TRBJ2-7; D unclear. CDR1 and CDR2 from the germline V gene are MNHNS and SASEGT. CDR3 length: 14 residues. V was clipped by 7 bases and J by 2 bases, with 15 bases between them. CDR3 region: CASTKGASAYEQYF. CDR3 nucleotide sequence: TGTGCCAGCACAAAGGGCGCTTCGGCCTACGAGCAGTACTTC.

This clonotype was detected a few times. V and J are TRBV20-1 and TRBJ2-7; possible D gene TRBD2, 5 bases. Germline CDR1 is DFQATT and CDR2 is SNEGSKA (reference sequence). V lost 1 base to trimming and J lost 6 bases, with 13 bases between them. This CDR3 region has 13 residues. The DNA of the CDR3 is TGCAGTGCTAGAGGGGTCACCGCGGGCGAGCAGTACTTC. As protein: CSARGVTAGEQYF.

In this sample, this clonotype turned up a few times. The chain uses TRBV7-9 and TRBJ2-7; 9 positions match TRBD1. The CDR3 has 15 amino acids. Trimming cost V 5 bases and J 2 bases; bases outside gene matches: 7. Germline V CDR1 and CDR2: SEHNR, FQNEAQ (reference sequence). CDR3 sequence reads: CASSGTGGSTYEQYF. CDR3 nucleotide sequence: TGTGCCAGCAGCGGAACAGGGGGCAGTACCTACGAGCAGTACTTC.

This clonotype was seen at least ten times. This chain connects TRBV20-1 to TRBJ2-5; TRBD2 agrees at 12 bases. The CDR3 runs to 17 residues. The ends lost 0 bases at V and 4 bases at J; junction bases unmatched: 9. The germline V gene encodes CDR1 DFQATT and CDR2 SNEGSKA (reference sequence). CDR3 residues: CSARDPSGGAFGETQYF. CDR3 DNA: TGCAGTGCTAGAGACCCTAGCGGGGGGGCCTTCGGAGAGACCCAGTACTTC.

Many counts were recorded for this clonotype. This rearrangement joins TRBV5-6 to TRBJ2-3, with D possibly TRBD2 on 6 matching bases. This CDR3 comprises 15 residues. Between the trimmed V and J ends, which lost 0 bases and 0 bases, there was a span of 8 bases. CDR1 SGHDT and CDR2 YYEEEE come from the germline V gene. This chain's CDR3 is CASSLGGVSTDTQYF. CDR3 sequence (DNA): TGTGCCAGCAGCTTGGGGGGGGTTAGCACAGATACGCAGTATTTT.

This clonotype was seen repeatedly, ten times or more. This sequence joins TRBV2 and TRBJ2-3, with 8 positions matching TRBD2. The CDR3 is 16 amino acids. Trimming at V came to 2 bases and at J to 3 bases, leaving 7 bases not matched to a gene. Germline lookup yields CDR1 SNHLY and CDR2 FYNNEI. The CDR3 DNA reads as TGTGCCAGCAGTGAACTCCCGGGAGGGCTAACAGATACGCAGTATTTT. Translation: CASSELPGGLTDTQYF.

This clonotype was counted between two and nine times. This sequence joins TRBV6-1 and TRBJ2-7; 12 nucleotides line up with TRBD1. Germline V gene data show CDR1 as MNHNS and CDR2 as SASEGT. The CDR3 totals 15 residues. The ends lost 1 base at V and 7 bases at J; junction bases unmatched: 5. The CDR3 DNA reads TGTGCCAGCAGTGAAGGGGGGACAGGGGGCCGGGAGCAGTACTTC. This gives the protein CASSEGGTGGREQYF.

The chain couples TRBV11-3 to TRBJ2-7, with D hard to call. Germline assignment: CDR1 SGHNT and CDR2 YENEEA. The CDR3 is made up of 17 amino acids. V lost 5 bases and J 0 bases, leaving 20 bases between the germline ends. CDR3: CASSKTIGPKSSYEQYF. As DNA, the CDR3 is TGTGCCAGCAGCAAAACAATAGGACCGAAAAGCTCCTACGAGCAGTACTTC. Full variable domain (missing parts from reference TRBV11-3 and TRBJ2-7): EAGVVQSPRYKIIEKKQPVAFWCNPISGHNTLYWYLQNLGQGPELLIRYENEEAVDDSQLPKDRFSAERLKGVDSTLKIQPAELGDSAVYLCASSKTIGPKSSYEQYFGPGTRLTVT.

The table lists this clonotype with many counts. The V call is TRBV5-8, the J call TRBJ2-3, with a weak D call TRBD2 (5 bases). Germline V gives CDR1 SGHTS, CDR2 YDEGEE. V shed 1 base and J shed 6 bases, with 12 bases lying between them. This CDR3 comprises 14 residues. The CDR3 DNA reads as TGTGCCAGCAGCTTGTATGGCGGGTGGGATACGCAGTATTTT. Translated, it gives CASSLYGGWDTQYF.

This clonotype has just a few counts. The chain recombines TRBV9 with TRBJ2-3, with a possible D match to TRBD1 (5 bases). The ends were cut back, 2 bases at V and 7 bases at J, with 8 bases in the middle. Germline V CDR1 and CDR2: SGDLS, YYNGEE. The length of the CDR3 is 12 residues. CDR3 bases: TGTGCCAGCAGCGTCGACAGCAATACGCAGTATTTT. Translating it yields CASSVDSNTQYF.

The V call is TRBV7-9, the J call TRBJ2-1; D might be TRBD2 (6 bases). The germline V gene encodes CDR1 SEHNR and CDR2 FQNEAQ (reference sequence). CDR3 size: 18 residues. The V and J ends lost 5 bases and 1 base respectively, with 21 bases between them. CDR3 DNA sequence: TGTGCCAGCAGCGGGTGGGCCCAGCGGGTAGATTCCTACAATGAGCAGTTCTTC. Protein sequence: CASSGWAQRVDSYNEQFF.

This clonotype was observed many times. This chain links TRBV7-2 with TRBJ2-1; D might be TRBD2 (6 bases). The V gene's germline CDR1 is SGHTA and CDR2 FQGNSA. Trimming took 5 bases from V and 4 from J, leaving 18 bases between them. The CDR3 covers 16 residues. The CDR3 reads CASSDSRGAGYNEQFF. The CDR3 DNA follows: TGTGCCAGCAGCGATTCCCGGGGCGCGGGGTACAATGAGCAGTTCTTC.

This clonotype has at least ten counts. CDR3 region: CASSLRSGNYEQYF. CDR3 DNA sequence: TGTGCCAGCAGCTTGCGGTCAGGGAACTACGAGCAGTACTTC. This chain connects TRBV11-2 to TRBJ2-7; D possibly corresponds to TRBD1 (5 bases). The CDR3 consists of 14 residues. V was pared by 3 bases and J by 3 bases, with 12 bases between. From germline, CDR1 is SGHAT and CDR2 FQNNGV.

This clonotype came up many times. The V call is TRBV5-1, the J call TRBJ2-7; D is unresolved. The CDR3 is 13 residues long. The germline gives CDR1 SGHRS, CDR2 YFSETQ. Trimming pared 0 bases from V and 3 bases from J, leaving 7 bases between. The CDR3 loop reads CASSLAVGYEQYF. CDR3 nucleotides: TGCGCCAGCAGCTTGGCAGTCGGCTACGAGCAGTACTTC.

This clonotype appeared many times. V is TRBV20-1 and J is TRBJ2-3, with TRBD1 matching over 7 bases. Germline V CDR1 and CDR2: DFQATT, SNEGSKA (reference sequence). The junction had 8 bases not matched to a gene; V was cut back by 7 bases and J by 4 bases. This CDR3 comprises 13 residues. CDR3 protein: CSGRDSFADTQYF. CDR3 in DNA: TGCAGTGGCCGGGACAGCTTCGCAGATACGCAGTATTTT.

Points on this clonotype: Being one base from a much bigger clone, this may be a read error. This chain joins TRBV5-8 and TRBJ1-1; TRBD1 might be the D (6 bases). CDR1 is SGHTS, CDR2 YDEGEE, per germline. CDR3 size: 14 residues. V lost 5 bases to trimming and J lost 1 base, with 12 bases between them. The CDR3 DNA sequence: TGTGCCAGCAGGGGGGGACACCCGAACACTGAAGCTTTCTTT. Translation: CASRGGHPNTEAFF.

This chain joins TRBV3-1 and TRBJ2-5; the match to TRBD2 covers 10 bases. Germline CDR1 LGHDT, CDR2 YNNKEL (reference sequence). The CDR3 contains 16 residues. V was pared by 1 base and J by 3 bases, with 5 bases of the junction left unmatched. Written as DNA, the CDR3 is TGTGCCAGCAGCCAAGGGGCTAGCGGGAGTAAAGAGACCCAGTACTTC. Translating it yields CASSQGASGSKETQYF.